The present TCR beta chain was sequenced within a study of blood T cells in healthy people across ages. At least ten counts were recorded for this clonotype. There are 15 residues in the CDR3. Germline V gives CDR1 MNHEY, CDR2 SVGEGT. J gave up 4 bases and V 2 bases, and 6 bases lay outside the gene matches. A J-beta primer mix and a sample-barcoded 5' primer were used in a second PCR of about 7 to 12 cycles. TCRdb redid the calling of the 5' RACE reads with MiXCR, one entry per CDR3 protein. The data hold around 940,000 distinct CDR3 sequences, with just over 50% observed a single time. The sequence derives from a woman aged 55 to 70 in good health. The V gene is TRBV6-2 or TRBV6-3, the J gene TRBJ2-5; TRBD2 aligns across 8 bases. Sequencing used blood. The CDR3 sequence is CASSYTSGAIETQYF. The CDR3 bases are TGTGCCAGCAGTTACACTAGCGGAGCGATAGAGACCCAGTACTTC.